The rows below give T cell receptor beta chains drawn from one sample of a study of shared clonotypes between healthy human individuals. Generated by immunoSEQ multiplex PCR, the TCRdb table keeps only in-frame clones and is missing some. The sample records roughly 770,000 clones, about 96% being singletons. Sequenced: naive CD8+ T cells sorted from blood. These receptors were obtained from a man in his thirties or forties in good health. Both conserved end residues are trimmed from each CDR3. Fields, in order: V gene, J gene, clone size, CDR3 protein. Some rows mark clone size as missing; the rest say once, few, many or name a class of expanded clone.

>TRBV27|TRBJ1-5|-
ASSLMPGTGGNQPQH
>TRBV28|TRBJ1-2|-
ASSFVVGAGYT
>TRBV4-1|TRBJ2-3|once
ASTPGAGSTDTQY
>TRBV5-4|TRBJ1-5|-
ASSLDSNQPQH
>TRBV15|TRBJ2-7|-
ATSRDFGRGHEQY
>TRBV2|TRBJ2-7|-
ASRGITYEQY
>TRBV4-3|TRBJ2-1|-
ASSQQRDSYNEQF
>TRBV4-1|TRBJ2-7|-
ASSHDNGAGSYEQY
>TRBV11-1|TRBJ1-2|-
ASRTKRRANYGYT
>TRBV28|TRBJ2-3|-
ASSLGALLRTDTQY
>TRBV9|TRBJ1-2|-
ASKLGDGYT
>TRBV9|TRBJ2-5|-
ASSPLDAAQETQY
>TRBV2|TRBJ1-5|-
ASSPGGSARQH
>TRBV27|TRBJ1-1|-
ASSMTGNEAF
>TRBV7-8|TRBJ1-5|-
ASSPMATGDNQPQH
>TRBV4-1|TRBJ2-7|-
ASSHSGTREQY
>TRBV9|TRBJ2-7|-
ASSVGSGRGSYEQY
>TRBV7-8|TRBJ2-2|-
ASSTHSSGSNTGELF
>TRBV5-1|TRBJ2-7|-
ASSLYGDRFYEQY
>TRBV4-1|TRBJ1-1|-
ASSQTGTGIMNTEAF
>TRBV28|TRBJ1-4|-
ASSAGLGERDNEKLF
>TRBV7-9|TRBJ2-1|-
ASSTGLAGGMEQF
>TRBV7-9|TRBJ1-1|-
ASSLSGGYEAF
>TRBV29-1|TRBJ2-1|-
SVPASGNNEQF